This is a list of T cell receptor beta chains from one sample in a study of CD8+ T cells in alopecia areata. The method was immunoSEQ multiplex PCR; TCRdb's version includes in-frame clones alone and lacks a portion of them. This table holds hundreds of thousands of clones, around 66% found once. This specimen consisted of CD4+ T cells sorted from blood, obtained at approximately week 42, from a patient treated with tofacitinib. Receptor source: a human donor with alopecia areata. The CDR3 runs from the conserved cysteine through the conserved F or W. The order of the fields is J gene, D gene, clone size, V gene, CDR3 protein, CDR3 DNA. D genes are given only for firm matches. Clone sizes are given selectively: once, few, many, or a class where the clone is expanded.

j_gene: TRBJ2-6; d_gene: TRBD1; abundance: few; v_gene: TRBV29-1; CDR3aa: CSVGQGANGANVLTF; CDR3nt: TGCAGCGTTGGACAGGGGGCTAACGGGGCCAACGTCCTGACTTTC
j_gene: TRBJ2-3; d_gene: NA; abundance: NA; v_gene: TRBV5-1; CDR3aa: CASSFGGVDTDTQYF; CDR3nt: TGCGCCAGCAGCTTTGGGGGCGTGGACACAGATACGCAGTATTTT
j_gene: TRBJ1-1; d_gene: NA; abundance: NA; v_gene: TRBV18; CDR3aa: CASSPPEQTEAFF; CDR3nt: TGTGCCAGCTCACCACCTGAACAGACTGAAGCTTTCTTT
j_gene: TRBJ1-1; d_gene: TRBD1; abundance: NA; v_gene: TRBV10-3; CDR3aa: CAITDRVGTEAFF; CDR3nt: TGTGCCATCACTGACAGGGTAGGAACTGAAGCTTTCTTT
j_gene: TRBJ2-1; d_gene: NA; abundance: NA; v_gene: TRBV11-1; CDR3aa: CASSLDRSSYNEQFF; CDR3nt: TGTGCCAGCAGCTTAGATCGAAGCTCCTACAATGAGCAGTTCTTC
j_gene: TRBJ1-2; d_gene: NA; abundance: NA; v_gene: TRBV11-2; CDR3aa: CASSAGAATLGGYTF; CDR3nt: TGTGCCAGCAGCGCGGGGGCGGCAACCCTGGGTGGCTACACCTTC
j_gene: TRBJ2-1; d_gene: TRBD2; abundance: NA; v_gene: TRBV6-6; CDR3aa: CASSDSSGGPNEQFF; CDR3nt: TGTGCCAGCAGTGACTCCTCGGGGGGGCCCAATGAGCAGTTCTTC
j_gene: TRBJ2-1; d_gene: TRBD1; abundance: NA; v_gene: TRBV29-1; CDR3aa: CSARQGVGEQFF; CDR3nt: TGCAGCGCTCGACAGGGGGTTGGAGAGCAGTTCTTC
j_gene: TRBJ2-1; d_gene: NA; abundance: once; v_gene: TRBV19; CDR3aa: CASSRVDNEQFF; CDR3nt: TGTGCCAGTAGTAGGGTGGACAATGAGCAGTTCTTC
j_gene: TRBJ2-4; d_gene: NA; abundance: few; v_gene: TRBV25-1; CDR3aa: CASSELVKGDIQYF; CDR3nt: TGTGCCAGCAGTGAATTAGTTAAAGGGGACATTCAGTACTTC
j_gene: TRBJ1-3; d_gene: TRBD1; abundance: once; v_gene: TRBV29-1; CDR3aa: CSATGQRVGNTIYF; CDR3nt: TGCAGCGCTACGGGACAGAGAGTAGGAAACACCATATATTTT
j_gene: TRBJ1-2; d_gene: NA; abundance: few; v_gene: TRBV6-5; CDR3aa: CASSGGEGGYTF; CDR3nt: TGTGCCAGCAGCGGTGGAGAGGGTGGCTACACCTTC
j_gene: TRBJ2-7; d_gene: NA; abundance: NA; v_gene: TRBV15; CDR3aa: CATRVRGSYEQYF; CDR3nt: TGTGCCACCAGGGTGCGGGGATCCTACGAGCAGTACTTC
j_gene: TRBJ2-1; d_gene: TRBD2; abundance: NA; v_gene: TRBV6-1; CDR3aa: CASTGGGGSYNEQFF; CDR3nt: TGTGCCAGCACTGGCGGCGGGGGTTCCTACAATGAGCAGTTCTTC
j_gene: TRBJ1-2; d_gene: TRBD1; abundance: NA; v_gene: TRBV2; CDR3aa: CASSRTGTDGYTF; CDR3nt: TGTGCCAGCAGTAGGACAGGGACTGATGGCTACACCTTC
j_gene: TRBJ1-1; d_gene: NA; abundance: NA; v_gene: TRBV29-1; CDR3aa: CSVEMKNRNTEAFF; CDR3nt: TGCAGCGTTGAAATGAAAAACAGGAACACTGAAGCTTTCTTT